The rows below give T cell receptor beta chains drawn from one sample of a study of neurological immune-mediated disorders. Each CDR3 protein is one row after TCRdb ran MiXCR on the 5' RACE reads. The sample holds tens of thousands of distinct CDR3 sequences, 3.4% seen once. Sequencing used PBMCs. The receptors were sampled from a man aged 40-49 years with multiple sclerosis. CDR3s include the opening cysteine and the closing phenylalanine or tryptophan. D genes are given only for firm matches. The size field is filled for only some rows; it gives once, few, many or a size class.

j_call,clone_size,v_call,d_call,cdr3_aa,cdr3_nt
TRBJ2-1,many,TRBV12-3/TRBV12-4,TRBD2,CASIKGLAGAPSTFYNEQFF,TGTGCCAGCATCAAGGGACTAGCGGGGGCCCCCTCTACATTCTACAATGAGCAGTTCTTC
TRBJ2-3,many,TRBV20-1,.,CSASRGASSTDTQYF,TGCAGTGCTTCCCGTGGGGCCTCTAGCACAGATACGCAGTATTTT
TRBJ2-5,many,TRBV5-1,.,CASSLEQAGETQYF,TGCGCCAGCAGCTTGGAGCAGGCAGGAGAGACCCAGTACTTC
TRBJ1-5,.,TRBV2,.,CATAPGKGDQPQHF,TGTGCCACCGCACCGGGAAAGGGTGATCAGCCCCAGCATTTT
TRBJ1-2,many,TRBV5-1,TRBD1,CASSVSGQGEGYTF,TGCGCCAGCAGCGTATCTGGACAGGGGGAAGGCTACACCTTC
TRBJ1-6,many,TRBV18,TRBD1,CASSPQQGDPNSPLHF,TGTGCCAGCTCACCACAACAGGGGGATCCTAATTCACCCCTCCACTTT
TRBJ2-5,many,TRBV12-3/TRBV12-4,.,CASSFTEETQYF,TGTGCCAGCAGTTTTACTGAAGAGACCCAGTACTTC
TRBJ1-2,many,TRBV5-1,TRBD1,CASSHGDSNYGYTF,TGCGCCAGCAGCCACGGGGACAGTAACTATGGCTACACCTTC
TRBJ1-4,many,TRBV7-6,.,CASSKRTGINEKLFF,TGTGCCAGCAGCAAGCGCACAGGGATAAATGAAAAACTGTTTTTT
TRBJ2-7,many,TRBV9,TRBD1,CASSLEGTGLLGEQYF,TGTGCCAGCAGCCTAGAAGGGACAGGGCTCCTTGGCGAGCAGTACTTC
TRBJ2-5,many,TRBV12-3/TRBV12-4,TRBD2,CASSDPGLASRF,TGTGCCAGCTCCGACCCGGGACTAGCCTCCCGTTTC
TRBJ1-4,many,TRBV7-6,TRBD1,CASSSSLGQLNEKLFF,TGTGCCAGCAGCTCCTCCCTGGGACAGTTAAATGAAAAACTGTTTTTT
TRBJ2-3,many,TRBV20-1,.,CSARDTDLNSHTDTQYF,TGCAGTGCTAGAGATACGGACCTCAATTCCCACACAGATACGCAGTATTTT
TRBJ1-1,many,TRBV11-2,.,CASSGGLGGNTEAFF,TGTGCCAGCAGCGGGGGCCTCGGGGGGAACACTGAAGCTTTCTTT
TRBJ1-1,many,TRBV12-3/TRBV12-4,.,CASSLRNTEAFF,TGTGCCAGCAGTTTACGGAACACTGAAGCTTTCTTT
TRBJ1-1,many,TRBV5-1,TRBD1,CASSLSGQGYTEAFF,TGCGCCAGCAGCTTGTCCGGACAGGGGTACACTGAAGCTTTCTTT
TRBJ2-1,many,TRBV6-5,TRBD2,CASKPGLAGTSYNEQFF,TGTGCCAGCAAACCCGGACTAGCGGGGACCTCCTACAATGAGCAGTTCTTC
TRBJ2-2,many,TRBV12-3/TRBV12-4,.,CASSSRFSGSNTGELFF,TGTGCCAGCAGTTCAAGGTTCAGCGGGTCGAACACCGGGGAGCTGTTTTTT
TRBJ2-3,many,TRBV5-6,TRBD2,CASSSPGGVTDTQYF,TGTGCCAGCAGCTCCCCCGGGGGGGTCACAGATACGCAGTATTTT
TRBJ2-1,many,TRBV3-1,TRBD2,CASSQISGRAGNEQFF,TGTGCCAGCAGCCAGATTAGCGGGAGGGCCGGGAATGAGCAGTTCTTC
TRBJ2-1,many,TRBV20-1,.,CSAATSGEQFF,TGCAGTGCAGCTACCTCGGGTGAGCAGTTCTTC
TRBJ2-7,many,TRBV27,.,CASSPTPPYEQYF,TGTGCCAGCAGTCCTACTCCTCCCTACGAGCAGTACTTC
TRBJ2-1,many,TRBV7-6,TRBD2,CASSQTSGIYNEQFF,TGTGCCAGCAGCCAGACTAGCGGGATCTACAATGAGCAGTTCTTC
TRBJ2-7,many,TRBV7-6,.,CASSSPGIEQYF,TGTGCCAGCAGCTCCCCAGGGATCGAGCAGTACTTC
TRBJ2-5,many,TRBV3-1,.,CASSQTQETQYF,TGTGCCAGCAGCCAAACACAAGAGACCCAGTACTTC
TRBJ2-1,many,TRBV12-3/TRBV12-4,TRBD2,CASSSVREGLNEQFF,TGTGCCAGCAGTTCTGTCCGGGAGGGCCTGAATGAGCAGTTCTTC
TRBJ2-1,many,TRBV29-1,TRBD2,CSSRTSIVNEQFF,TGCAGCTCTCGGACTAGCATAGTCAACGAGCAGTTCTTC
TRBJ2-1,many,TRBV20-1,.,CSARGAGHEQFF,TGCAGTGCTAGAGGCGCGGGTCATGAGCAGTTCTTC
TRBJ2-5,many,TRBV11-1,.,CASTDAVRSRETQYF,TGTGCCAGCACCGACGCGGTCCGGAGTCGAGAGACCCAGTACTTC
TRBJ1-6,many,TRBV2,TRBD1,CAGRTGQSGSPLHF,TGTGCCGGACGTACGGGACAGTCAGGTTCACCCCTCCACTTT
TRBJ1-3,many,TRBV12-3/TRBV12-4,.,CASGGLNTIYF,TGTGCCAGTGGGGGGTTGAACACCATATATTTT
TRBJ2-3,many,TRBV20-1,TRBD2,CSATGLAGGPGDTQYF,TGCAGTGCTACGGGACTAGCGGGAGGGCCGGGAGATACGCAGTATTTT
TRBJ1-2,many,TRBV4-1,TRBD1,CASSPEQGDGYTF,TGCGCCAGCAGCCCCGAACAGGGGGATGGCTACACCTTC
TRBJ1-3,many,TRBV5-1,.,CASSSTGAFSGNTIYF,TGCGCCAGCAGCTCGACGGGAGCTTTCTCTGGAAACACCATATATTTT
TRBJ2-3,many,TRBV20-1,TRBD1,CSASDLTGVVTDTQYF,TGCAGTGCTAGCGATCTTACAGGGGTGGTCACAGATACGCAGTATTTT
TRBJ2-7,many,TRBV5-1,TRBD2,CASSLGQLEGASGGYYEQYF,TGCGCCAGCAGCTTGGGACAGCTCGAGGGCGCTAGCGGGGGGTACTACGAGCAGTACTTC
TRBJ1-4,many,TRBV6-5,.,CASSPGLTTNEKLFF,TGTGCCAGCAGTCCGGGTCTTACAACTAATGAAAAACTGTTTTTT
TRBJ2-3,many,TRBV25-1,.,CASSDLPGGVSRTQYF,TGTGCCAGCAGTGACCTACCGGGGGGCGTAAGTCGTACGCAGTATTTT
TRBJ2-1,many,TRBV3-1,TRBD2,CASSILSGRARNEQFF,TGTGCCAGCAGCATTCTAAGCGGGAGGGCCAGAAATGAGCAGTTCTTC
TRBJ2-2,many,TRBV3-1,TRBD2,CASSRLLAGSRRGELFF,TGTGCCAGCAGCCGCCTCCTAGCGGGATCCCGGCGCGGGGAGCTGTTTTTT
TRBJ2-7,many,TRBV12-3/TRBV12-4,TRBD2,CASTGTSGSYEQYF,TGTGCCAGCACCGGGACTAGCGGTTCCTACGAGCAGTACTTC
TRBJ2-7,many,TRBV12-3/TRBV12-4,.,CASSLVGRLAYEQYF,TGTGCCAGCAGTTTAGTCGGGAGATTGGCGTACGAGCAGTACTTC
TRBJ2-7,many,TRBV6-5,TRBD2,CASSETDARGGYEQYF,TGTGCCAGCTCAGAGACGGACGCCCGGGGGGGCTACGAGCAGTACTTC
TRBJ2-1,many,TRBV6-1,TRBD1,CASSQSVTPTGGHEQFF,TGTGCCAGCAGCCAATCCGTAACACCCACAGGGGGGCATGAGCAGTTCTTC
TRBJ1-2,many,TRBV20-1,.,CSVAGTEGMANYGYTF,TGCAGTGTCGCCGGGACCGAAGGAATGGCTAACTATGGCTACACCTTC
TRBJ1-2,many,TRBV27,.,CASSGGQYKGGYTF,TGTGCCAGCAGTGGAGGACAGTACAAAGGGGGCTACACCTTC
TRBJ1-4,many,TRBV12-3/TRBV12-4,.,CASSLGTAGKLFF,TGTGCCAGCAGTTTAGGGACAGCCGGAAAACTGTTTTTT
TRBJ2-1,many,TRBV5-6,.,CASSLTPSSYNEQFF,TGTGCCAGCAGCTTGACACCGAGCTCCTACAATGAGCAGTTCTTC
TRBJ1-1,.,TRBV11-2,TRBD1,CASRDRDLTEAFF,TGTGCCAGCAGAGACAGGGATCTCACTGAAGCTTTCTTT
TRBJ2-2,many,TRBV20-1,.,CSARDGTGSGELFF,TGCAGTGCTAGAGATGGTACGGGATCCGGGGAGCTGTTTTTT
TRBJ2-5,many,TRBV30,TRBD2,CAWAGGGGQETQYF,TGTGCCTGGGCGGGGGGCGGGGGCCAAGAGACCCAGTACTTC
TRBJ2-1,many,TRBV4-1,TRBD2,CASRPGLAGDYNEQFF,TGCGCCAGCAGACCCGGACTAGCGGGAGACTACAATGAGCAGTTCTTC
TRBJ1-2,many,TRBV12-3/TRBV12-4,.,CASRLGVNYGYTF,TGTGCCAGCCGCCTGGGGGTCAACTATGGCTACACCTTC
TRBJ2-1,many,TRBV27,.,CASSRLNNEQFF,TGTGCCAGCAGTAGGCTGAACAATGAGCAGTTCTTC